This TCR beta chain was sequenced for a study of tumor-infiltrating lymphocytes in localized non-small cell lung cancer. As for the study in general: Each patient gave resected tumor and non-adjacent uninvolved lung tissue. Study-level points and caveats: Different pieces of the same tissue were used for each assay. IM1 and IM2 tumors showed no difference in T-cell fraction.

By share of the sample, this clone is medium-sized. No antigen is known for it. The protocol was immunoSEQ multiplex PCR, while the TCRdb copy is restricted to in-frame clones and leaves out a portion. The sample contains roughly 20,000 clones, roughly three quarters of which appear only once. This CDR3 spans 19 amino acids. After removal of 0 bases from V and 4 bases from J, the junction contained 14 bases not matched to a gene. The germline V gene has CDR1 LNHNV and CDR2 YYDKDF (reference sequence). The sample consisted of lung tumor tissue. The source is a human donor with non-small cell lung cancer. The chain joins TRBV15 to TRBJ2-5; TRBD2 matches at 10 bases. CDR3: CATSRDYTASGRIRETQYF. The CDR3 bases are TGTGCCACCAGCAGAGATTATACGGCTAGCGGGAGAATCAGAGAGACCCAGTACTTC.